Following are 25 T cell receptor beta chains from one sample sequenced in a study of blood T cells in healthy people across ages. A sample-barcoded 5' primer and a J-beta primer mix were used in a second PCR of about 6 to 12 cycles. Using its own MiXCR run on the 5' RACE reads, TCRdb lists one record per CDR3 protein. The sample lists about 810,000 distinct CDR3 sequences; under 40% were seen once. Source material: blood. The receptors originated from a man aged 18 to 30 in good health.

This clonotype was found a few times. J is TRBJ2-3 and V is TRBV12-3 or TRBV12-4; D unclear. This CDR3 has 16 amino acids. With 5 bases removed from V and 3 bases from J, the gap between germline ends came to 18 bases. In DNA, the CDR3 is TGTGCCAGCAGTCCCCAAAGCAGCTCAGTAACAGATACGCAGTATTTT. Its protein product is CASSPQSSSVTDTQYF.

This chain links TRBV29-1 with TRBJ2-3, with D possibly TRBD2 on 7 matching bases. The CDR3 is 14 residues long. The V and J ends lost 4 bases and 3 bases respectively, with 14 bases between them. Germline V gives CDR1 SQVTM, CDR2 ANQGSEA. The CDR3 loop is CSVGEGGQTDTQYF. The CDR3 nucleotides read TGCAGCGTTGGGGAGGGGGGGCAAACAGATACGCAGTATTTT.

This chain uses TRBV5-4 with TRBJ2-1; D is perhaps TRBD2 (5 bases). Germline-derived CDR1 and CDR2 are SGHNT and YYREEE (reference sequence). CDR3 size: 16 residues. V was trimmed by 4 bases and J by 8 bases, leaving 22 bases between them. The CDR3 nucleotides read TGTGCCAGCAGCCCGAAACTGGGTTCTAGCTCGGATGAGCAGTTCTTC. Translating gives CASSPKLGSSSDEQFF. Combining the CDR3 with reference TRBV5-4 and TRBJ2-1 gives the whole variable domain ETGVTQSPTHLIKTRGQQVTLRCSSQSGHNTVSWYQQALGQGPQFIFQYYREEENGRGNFPPRFSGLQFPNYSSELNVNALELDDSALYLCASSPKLGSSSDEQFFGPGTRLTVL.

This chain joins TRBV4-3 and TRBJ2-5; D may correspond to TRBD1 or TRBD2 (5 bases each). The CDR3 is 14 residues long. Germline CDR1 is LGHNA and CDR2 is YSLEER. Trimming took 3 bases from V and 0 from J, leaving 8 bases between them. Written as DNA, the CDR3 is TGCGCCAGCAGCCACCGGGACCACCAAGAGACCCAGTACTTC. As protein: CASSHRDHQETQYF.

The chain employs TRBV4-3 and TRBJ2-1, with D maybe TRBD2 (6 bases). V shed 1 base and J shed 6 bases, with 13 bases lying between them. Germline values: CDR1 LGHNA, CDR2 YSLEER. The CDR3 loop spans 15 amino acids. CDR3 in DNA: TGCGCCAGCAGCCAAGGAGCTAGCGCCCTCAATGAGCAGTTCTTC. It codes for CASSQGASALNEQFF.

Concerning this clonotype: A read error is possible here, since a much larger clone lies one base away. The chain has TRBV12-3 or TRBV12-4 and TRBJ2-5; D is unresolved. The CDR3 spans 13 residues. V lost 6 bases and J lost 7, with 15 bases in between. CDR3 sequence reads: CASSQRRVGTQYF. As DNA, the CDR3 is TGTGCCAGCAGCCAACGGAGAGTAGGGACCCAGTACTTC.

This chain's CDR3 is CATSSDWDRGRTEAFF. The CDR3 bases are TGTGCCACCAGCAGCGACTGGGACAGGGGGCGGACTGAAGCTTTCTTT. J is TRBJ1-1 and V is TRBV15; 12 nucleotides align to TRBD1. The trim removed 3 bases at V and 5 bases at J, leaving 7 bases unmatched. Germline CDR1 reads LNHNV; CDR2 reads YYDKDF (reference sequence). CDR3 length equals 16 residues.

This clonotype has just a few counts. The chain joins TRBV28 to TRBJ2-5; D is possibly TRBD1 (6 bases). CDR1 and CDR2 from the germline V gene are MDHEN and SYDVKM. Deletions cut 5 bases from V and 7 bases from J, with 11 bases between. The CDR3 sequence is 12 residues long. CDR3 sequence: CASSQTGWTQYF. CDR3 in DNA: TGTGCCAGCAGTCAAACAGGGTGGACCCAGTACTTC. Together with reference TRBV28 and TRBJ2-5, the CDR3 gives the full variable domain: DVKVTQSSRYLVKRTGEKVFLECVQDMDHENMFWYRQDPGLGLRLIYFSYDVKMKEKGDIPEGYSVSREKKERFSLILESASTNQTSMYLCASSQTGWTQYFGPGTRLLVL.

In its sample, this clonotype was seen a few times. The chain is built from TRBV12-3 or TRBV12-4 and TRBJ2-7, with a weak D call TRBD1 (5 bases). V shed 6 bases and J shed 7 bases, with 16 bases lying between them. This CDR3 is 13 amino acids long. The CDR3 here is CASSPDRLREQYF. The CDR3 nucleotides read TGTGCCAGCAGCCCCGACAGACTCCGGGAGCAGTACTTC.

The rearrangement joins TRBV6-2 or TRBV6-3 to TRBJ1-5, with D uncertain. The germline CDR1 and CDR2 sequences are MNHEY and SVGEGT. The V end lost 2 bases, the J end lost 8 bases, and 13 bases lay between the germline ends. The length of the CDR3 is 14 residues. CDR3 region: CASSYRTRREPQHF. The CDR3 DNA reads TGTGCCAGCAGTTACCGGACCAGGCGAGAGCCCCAGCATTTT.

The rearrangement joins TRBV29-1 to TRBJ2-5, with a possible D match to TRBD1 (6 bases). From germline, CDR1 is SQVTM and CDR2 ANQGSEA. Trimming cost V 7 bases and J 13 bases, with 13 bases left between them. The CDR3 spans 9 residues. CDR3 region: CSGRDIRYF. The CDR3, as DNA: TGCAGCGGCCGGGACATTCGGTACTTC.

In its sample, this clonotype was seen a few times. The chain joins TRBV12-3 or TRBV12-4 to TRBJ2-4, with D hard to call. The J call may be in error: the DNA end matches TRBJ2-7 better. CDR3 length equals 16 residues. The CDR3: CASSLGDGRFSYEQYF. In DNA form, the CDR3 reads TGTGCCAGCAGTTTAGGGGATGGGCGGTTCTCCTACGAGCAGTACTTC.

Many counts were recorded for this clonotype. The DNA for the CDR3 is TGTGCCAGCAGCTTATTGGGGGGGACGCAGTATTTT. Translation gives CASSLLGGTQYF. The chain employs TRBV7-3 and TRBJ2-3; TRBD2 matches at 7 bases. V trimming: 2 bases; J trimming: 9 bases; junction bases outside the gene matches: 2. Germline CDR1 SGHTA, CDR2 FQGTGA. This CDR3 has 12 residues.

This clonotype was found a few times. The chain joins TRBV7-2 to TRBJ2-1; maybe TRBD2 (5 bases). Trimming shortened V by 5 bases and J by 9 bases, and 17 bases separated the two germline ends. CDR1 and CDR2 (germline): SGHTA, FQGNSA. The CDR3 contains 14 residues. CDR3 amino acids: CASSPSGSLVEQFF. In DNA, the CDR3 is TGTGCCAGCAGCCCGTCGGGATCGCTGGTTGAGCAGTTCTTC.

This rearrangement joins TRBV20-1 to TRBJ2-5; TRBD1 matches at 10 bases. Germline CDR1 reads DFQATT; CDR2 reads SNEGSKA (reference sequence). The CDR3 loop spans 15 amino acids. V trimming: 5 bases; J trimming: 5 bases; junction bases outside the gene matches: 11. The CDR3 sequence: CSALTGGGQGETQYF. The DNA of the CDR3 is TGCAGTGCTCTGACAGGGGGCGGACAAGGGGAGACCCAGTACTTC.

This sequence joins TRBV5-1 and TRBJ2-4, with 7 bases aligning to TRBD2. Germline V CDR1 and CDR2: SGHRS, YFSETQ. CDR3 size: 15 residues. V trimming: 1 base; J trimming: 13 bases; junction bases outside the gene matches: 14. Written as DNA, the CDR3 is TGCGCCAGCAGCTTGACACGGGGGGAATACAATGAGCAGTACTTC. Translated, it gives CASSLTRGEYNEQYF.

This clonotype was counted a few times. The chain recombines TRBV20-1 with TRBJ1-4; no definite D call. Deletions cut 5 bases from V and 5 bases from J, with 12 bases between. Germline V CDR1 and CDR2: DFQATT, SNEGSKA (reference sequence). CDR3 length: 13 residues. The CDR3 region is CSAPSDLNEKLFF. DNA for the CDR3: TGCAGTGCTCCATCCGATTTGAATGAAAAACTGTTTTTT.

Here the CDR3 reads CASSFPPRMGWNNEQFF. CDR3 nucleotides: TGTGCCAGCAGTTTTCCCCCCCGGATGGGGTGGAATAATGAGCAGTTCTTC. The rearrangement uses TRBV28 and TRBJ2-1; D is uncertain. Germline V gives CDR1 MDHEN, CDR2 SYDVKM. This CDR3 is 17 amino acids long. The V and J ends lost 3 bases and 7 bases respectively, with 22 bases between them.

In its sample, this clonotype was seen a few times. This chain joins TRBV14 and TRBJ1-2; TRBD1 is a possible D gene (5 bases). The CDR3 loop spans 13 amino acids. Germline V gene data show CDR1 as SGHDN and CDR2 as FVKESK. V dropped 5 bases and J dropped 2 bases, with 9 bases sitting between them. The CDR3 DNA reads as TGTGCCAGCAGCGACAGCGTAAACTATGGCTACACCTTC. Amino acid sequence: CASSDSVNYGYTF.

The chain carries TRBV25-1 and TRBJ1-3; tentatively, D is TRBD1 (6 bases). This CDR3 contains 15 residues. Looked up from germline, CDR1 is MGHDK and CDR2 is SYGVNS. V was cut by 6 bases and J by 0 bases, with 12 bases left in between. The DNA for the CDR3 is TGTGCCAGCAGGGAGCAGGGGATCTCTGGAAACACCATATATTTT. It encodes CASREQGISGNTIYF. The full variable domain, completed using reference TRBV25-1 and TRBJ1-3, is EADIYQTPRYLVIGTGKKITLECSQTMGHDKMYWYQQDPGMELHLIHYSYGVNSTEKGDLSSESTVSRIRTEHFPLTLESARPSHTSQYLCASREQGISGNTIYFGEGSWLTVV.

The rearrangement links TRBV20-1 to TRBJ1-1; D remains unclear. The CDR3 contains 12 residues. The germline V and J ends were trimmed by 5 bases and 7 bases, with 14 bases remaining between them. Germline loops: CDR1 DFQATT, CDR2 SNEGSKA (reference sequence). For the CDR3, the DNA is TGCAGTGCTGGACCCTCCGGCCGTGAAGCTTTCTTT. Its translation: CSAGPSGREAFF.

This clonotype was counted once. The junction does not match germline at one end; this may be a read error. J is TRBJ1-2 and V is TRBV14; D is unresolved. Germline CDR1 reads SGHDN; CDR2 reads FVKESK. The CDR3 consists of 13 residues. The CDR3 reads CTSSQDGWGGYTF. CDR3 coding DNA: TGTACCAGCAGCCAAGACGGGTGGGGAGGCTACACCTTC. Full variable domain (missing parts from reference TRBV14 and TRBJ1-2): EAGVTQFPSHSVIEKGQTVTLRCDPISGHDNLYWYRRVMGKEIKFLLHFVKESKQDESGMPNNRFLAERTGGTYSTLKVQPAELEDSGVYFCTSSQDGWGGYTFGSGTRLTVV.

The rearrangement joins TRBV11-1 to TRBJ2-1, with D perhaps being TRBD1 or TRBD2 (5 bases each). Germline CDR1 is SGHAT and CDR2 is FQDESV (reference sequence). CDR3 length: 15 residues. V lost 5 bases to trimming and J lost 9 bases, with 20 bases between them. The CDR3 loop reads CASSPRGGAMVEQFF. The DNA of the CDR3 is TGTGCCAGCAGCCCCCGGGGTGGGGCAATGGTTGAGCAGTTCTTC.

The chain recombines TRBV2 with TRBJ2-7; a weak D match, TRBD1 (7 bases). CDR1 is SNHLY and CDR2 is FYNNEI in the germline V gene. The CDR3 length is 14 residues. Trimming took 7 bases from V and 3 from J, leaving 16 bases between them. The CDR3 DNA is TGTGCCAGCACCTCGGCGGGACAGTACTACGAGCAGTACTTC. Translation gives CASTSAGQYYEQYF.

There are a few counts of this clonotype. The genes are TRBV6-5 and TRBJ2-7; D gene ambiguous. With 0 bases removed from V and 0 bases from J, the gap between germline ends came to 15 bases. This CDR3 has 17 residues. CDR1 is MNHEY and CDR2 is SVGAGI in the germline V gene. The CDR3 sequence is CASSYSSWAASSYEQYF. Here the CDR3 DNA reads TGTGCCAGCAGTTACTCGTCGTGGGCAGCCAGCTCCTACGAGCAGTACTTC.